The clone carrying this TCR beta chain has a handful of counts. The antigen remains undetermined. The sample comes from a study of OX40 agonist ivuxolimab in advanced cancers. Method: immunoSEQ multiplex PCR; TCRdb's copy keeps in-frame clones and lacks some. The sample carries over 40,000 clones, 87% recorded once. General observations from the study: Also showing low normalized T-cell clonal expansion were some of the nonresponders. Both CD4+ and CD8+ T cell populations in blood had undergone clonal expansion by week 6 at 0.1 to 3.0 mg/kg. There were, on average, more expanded clones in CD8+ T cells than in CD4+.

The source material was CD4+ or CD8+ T cells sorted from blood, sampled in a trial of the OX40 agonist ivuxolimab. The sequence was obtained from an adult with an advanced solid tumor such as melanoma, head and neck, liver or kidney cancer.

The CDR3 sequence: CASSIRTSGVSTDTQYF. The CDR3 DNA follows: TGTGCCAGCAGCATAAGGACTAGCGGGGTTAGCACAGATACGCAGTATTTT. This chain links TRBV14 with TRBJ2-3, with 12 positions matching TRBD2. This CDR3 is built from 17 residues. Germline values: CDR1 SGHDN, CDR2 FVKESK. The J segment lost 0 bases and the V segment lost 5 bases, leaving 6 bases of the junction unmatched.